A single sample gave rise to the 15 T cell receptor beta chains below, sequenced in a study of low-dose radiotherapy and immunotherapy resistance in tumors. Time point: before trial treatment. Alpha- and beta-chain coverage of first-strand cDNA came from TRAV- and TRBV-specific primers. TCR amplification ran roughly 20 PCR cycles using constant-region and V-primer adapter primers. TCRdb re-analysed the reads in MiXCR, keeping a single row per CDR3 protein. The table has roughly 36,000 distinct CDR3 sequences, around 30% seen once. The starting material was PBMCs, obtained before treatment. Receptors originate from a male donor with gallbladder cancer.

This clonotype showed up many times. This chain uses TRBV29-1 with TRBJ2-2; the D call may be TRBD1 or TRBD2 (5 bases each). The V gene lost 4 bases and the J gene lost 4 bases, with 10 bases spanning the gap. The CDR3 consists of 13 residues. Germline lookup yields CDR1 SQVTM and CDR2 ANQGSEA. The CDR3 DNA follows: TGCAGCGTTGGGACTGGGGCCACCGGGGAGCTGTTTTTT. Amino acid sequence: CSVGTGATGELFF.

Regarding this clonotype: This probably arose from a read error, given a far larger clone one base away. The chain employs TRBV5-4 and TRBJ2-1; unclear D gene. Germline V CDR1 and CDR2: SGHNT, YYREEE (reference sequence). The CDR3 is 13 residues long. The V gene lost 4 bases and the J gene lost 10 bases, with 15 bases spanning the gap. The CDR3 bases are TGTGCCAGCAGCCCATTCGACGGATACGAGCAGTTCTTC. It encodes CASSPFDGYEQFF.

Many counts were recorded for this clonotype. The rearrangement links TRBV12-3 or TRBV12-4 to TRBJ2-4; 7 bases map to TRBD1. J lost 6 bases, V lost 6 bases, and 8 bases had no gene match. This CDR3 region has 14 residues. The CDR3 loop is CASSAGAGGNIQYF. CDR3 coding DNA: TGTGCCAGCAGCGCTGGGGCAGGGGGAAACATTCAGTACTTC.

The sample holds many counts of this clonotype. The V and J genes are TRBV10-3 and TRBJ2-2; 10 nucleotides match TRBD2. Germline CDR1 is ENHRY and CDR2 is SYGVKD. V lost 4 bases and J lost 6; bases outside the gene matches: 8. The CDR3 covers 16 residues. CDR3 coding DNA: TGTGCCATCAGTGCCACCCCTCTAGCGGGAGCCGGGGAGCTGTTTTTT. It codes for CAISATPLAGAGELFF.

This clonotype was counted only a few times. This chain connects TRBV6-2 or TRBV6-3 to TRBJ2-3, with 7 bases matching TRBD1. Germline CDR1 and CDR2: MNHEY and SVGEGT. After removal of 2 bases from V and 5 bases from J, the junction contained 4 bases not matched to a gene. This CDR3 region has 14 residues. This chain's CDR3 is CASSYRDREDTQYF. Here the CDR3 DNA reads TGTGCCAGCAGTTACCGCGACAGGGAAGATACGCAGTATTTT.

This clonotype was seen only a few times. CDR3 coding DNA: TGCAGCGTTGTCCTAGGGACAGGGAGGAACATTCAGTACTTC. Translating it yields CSVVLGTGRNIQYF. V usage is TRBV29-1 and J usage is TRBJ2-4, with 9 bases aligning to TRBD1. There are 14 residues in the CDR3. J gave up 7 bases and V 4 bases, and 8 bases lay outside the gene matches. Germline V gene sequence: CDR1 SQVTM, CDR2 ANQGSEA.

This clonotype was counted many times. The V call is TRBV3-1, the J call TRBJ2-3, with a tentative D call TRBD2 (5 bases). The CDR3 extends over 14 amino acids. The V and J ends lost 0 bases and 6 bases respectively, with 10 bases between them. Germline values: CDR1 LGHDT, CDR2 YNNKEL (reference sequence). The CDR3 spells CASSQDHRGDTQYF. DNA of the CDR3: TGTGCCAGCAGCCAAGATCATCGGGGTGATACGCAGTATTTT.

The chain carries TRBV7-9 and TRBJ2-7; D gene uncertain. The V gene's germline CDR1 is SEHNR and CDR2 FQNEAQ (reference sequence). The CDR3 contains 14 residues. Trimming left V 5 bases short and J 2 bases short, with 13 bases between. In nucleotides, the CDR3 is TGTGCCAGCAGCCCCCGAAATACACCCTACGAGCAGTACTTC. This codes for CASSPRNTPYEQYF.

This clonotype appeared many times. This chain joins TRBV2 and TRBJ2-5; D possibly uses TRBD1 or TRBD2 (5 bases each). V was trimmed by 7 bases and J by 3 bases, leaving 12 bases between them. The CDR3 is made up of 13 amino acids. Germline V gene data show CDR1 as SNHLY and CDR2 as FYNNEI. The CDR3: CASTGQSKETQYF. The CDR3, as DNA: TGTGCCAGCACGGGGCAGTCTAAAGAGACCCAGTACTTC.

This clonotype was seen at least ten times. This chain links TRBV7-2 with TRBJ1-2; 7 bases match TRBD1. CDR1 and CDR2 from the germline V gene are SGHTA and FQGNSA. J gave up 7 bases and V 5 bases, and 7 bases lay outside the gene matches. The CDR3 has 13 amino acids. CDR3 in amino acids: CASSRDRAGGYTF. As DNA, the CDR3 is TGTGCCAGCAGCCGAGACAGGGCGGGTGGCTACACCTTC. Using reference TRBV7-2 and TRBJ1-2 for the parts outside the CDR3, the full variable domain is GAGVSQSPSNKVTEKGKDVELRCDPISGHTALYWYRQSLGQGLEFLIYFQGNSAPDKSGLPSDRFSAERTGGSVSTLTIQRTQQEDSAVYLCASSRDRAGGYTFGSGTRLTVV.

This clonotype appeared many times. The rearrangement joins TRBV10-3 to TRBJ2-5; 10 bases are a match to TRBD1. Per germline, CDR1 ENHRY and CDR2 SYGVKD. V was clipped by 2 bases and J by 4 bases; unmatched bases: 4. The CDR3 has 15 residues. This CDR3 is CAISETGQGRETQYF. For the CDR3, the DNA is TGTGCCATCAGTGAGACGGGACAGGGGAGAGAGACCCAGTACTTC.

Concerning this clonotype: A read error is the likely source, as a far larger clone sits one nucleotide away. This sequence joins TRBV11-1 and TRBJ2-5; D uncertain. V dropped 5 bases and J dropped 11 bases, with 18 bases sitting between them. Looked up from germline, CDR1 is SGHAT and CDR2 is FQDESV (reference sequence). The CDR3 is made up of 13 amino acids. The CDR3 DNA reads TGTGCCAGCAGCCCTAGAGTGTTGGGTGAGCAGTACTTC. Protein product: CASSPRVLGEQYF.

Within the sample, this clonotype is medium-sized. The DNA for the CDR3 is TGTGCCATCAGTGAAGGAGCGGGAGTGGATACGCAGTATTTT. It translates to CAISEGAGVDTQYF. The V call is TRBV10-3, the J call TRBJ2-3; TRBD2 matches at 8 bases. Germline V CDR1 and CDR2: ENHRY, SYGVKD. The CDR3 sequence is 14 residues long. V trimming: 3 bases; J trimming: 6 bases; junction bases outside the gene matches: 5.

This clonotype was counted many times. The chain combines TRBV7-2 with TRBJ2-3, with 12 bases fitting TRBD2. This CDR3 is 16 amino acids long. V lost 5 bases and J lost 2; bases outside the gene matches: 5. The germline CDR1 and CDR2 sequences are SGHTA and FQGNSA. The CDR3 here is CASSTRLAGATDTQYF. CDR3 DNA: TGTGCCAGCAGCACAAGACTAGCGGGGGCCACAGATACGCAGTATTTT.

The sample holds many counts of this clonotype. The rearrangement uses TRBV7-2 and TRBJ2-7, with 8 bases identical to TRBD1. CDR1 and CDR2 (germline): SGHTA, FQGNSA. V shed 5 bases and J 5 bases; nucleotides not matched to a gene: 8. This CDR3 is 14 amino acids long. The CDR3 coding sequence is TGTGCCAGCAGCGAAACAGGGGGGATCGACGAGCAGTACTTC. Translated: CASSETGGIDEQYF. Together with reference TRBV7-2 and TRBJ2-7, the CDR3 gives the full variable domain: GAGVSQSPSNKVTEKGKDVELRCDPISGHTALYWYRQSLGQGLEFLIYFQGNSAPDKSGLPSDRFSAERTGGSVSTLTIQRTQQEDSAVYLCASSETGGIDEQYFGPGTRLTVT.